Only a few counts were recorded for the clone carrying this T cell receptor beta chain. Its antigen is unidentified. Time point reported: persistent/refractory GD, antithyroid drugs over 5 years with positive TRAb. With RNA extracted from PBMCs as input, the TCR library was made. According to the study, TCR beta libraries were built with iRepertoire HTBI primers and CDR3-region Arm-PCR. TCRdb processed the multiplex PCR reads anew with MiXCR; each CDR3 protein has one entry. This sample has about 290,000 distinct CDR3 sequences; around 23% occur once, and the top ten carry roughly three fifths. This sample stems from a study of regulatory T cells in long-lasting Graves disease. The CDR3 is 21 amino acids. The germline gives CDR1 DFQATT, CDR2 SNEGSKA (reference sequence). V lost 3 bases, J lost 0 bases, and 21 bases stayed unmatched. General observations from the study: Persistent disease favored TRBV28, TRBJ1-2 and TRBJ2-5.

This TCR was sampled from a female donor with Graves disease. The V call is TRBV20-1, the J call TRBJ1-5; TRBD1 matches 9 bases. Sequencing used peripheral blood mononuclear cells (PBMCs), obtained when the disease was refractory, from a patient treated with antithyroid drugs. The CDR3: CSARTLTAQGARSDSNQPQHF. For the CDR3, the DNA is TGCAGTGCTAGGACTTTGACGGCACAGGGGGCGAGGTCGGATAGCAATCAGCCCCAGCATTTT.